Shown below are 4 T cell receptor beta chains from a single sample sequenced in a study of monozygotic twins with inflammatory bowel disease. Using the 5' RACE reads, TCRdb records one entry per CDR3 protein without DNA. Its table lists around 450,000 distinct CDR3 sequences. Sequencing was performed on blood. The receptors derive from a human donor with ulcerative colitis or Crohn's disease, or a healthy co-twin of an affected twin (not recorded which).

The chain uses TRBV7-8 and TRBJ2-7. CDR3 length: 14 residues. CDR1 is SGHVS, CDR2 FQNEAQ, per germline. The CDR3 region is CASSYSRINYEQYF.

The CDR3: CSASLAGGKNMQYF. The chain couples TRBV20-1 to TRBJ2-4; lacking DNA, the TRBD2 call made by TCRdb goes unchecked. The CDR3 covers 14 residues. The germline V gene encodes CDR1 DFQATT and CDR2 SNEGSKA (reference sequence).

CDR3 loop: CASSSRDTANTGELFF. The genes are TRBV5-1 and TRBJ2-2; TCRdb names TRBD1, which stays unverified in the absence of DNA. This CDR3 contains 16 residues. Germline loops: CDR1 SGHRS, CDR2 YFSETQ. Full variable domain (outside the CDR3, taken from reference TRBV5-1 and TRBJ2-2): KAGVTQTPRYLIKTRGQQVTLSCSPISGHRSVSWYQQTPGQGLQFLFEYFSETQRNKGNFPGRFSGRQFSNSRSEMNVSTLELGDSALYLCASSSRDTANTGELFFGEGSRLTVL.

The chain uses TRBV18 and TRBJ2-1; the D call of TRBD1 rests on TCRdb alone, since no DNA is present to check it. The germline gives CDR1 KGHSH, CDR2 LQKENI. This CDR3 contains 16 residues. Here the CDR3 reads CASSPAGTGGFNEQFF.